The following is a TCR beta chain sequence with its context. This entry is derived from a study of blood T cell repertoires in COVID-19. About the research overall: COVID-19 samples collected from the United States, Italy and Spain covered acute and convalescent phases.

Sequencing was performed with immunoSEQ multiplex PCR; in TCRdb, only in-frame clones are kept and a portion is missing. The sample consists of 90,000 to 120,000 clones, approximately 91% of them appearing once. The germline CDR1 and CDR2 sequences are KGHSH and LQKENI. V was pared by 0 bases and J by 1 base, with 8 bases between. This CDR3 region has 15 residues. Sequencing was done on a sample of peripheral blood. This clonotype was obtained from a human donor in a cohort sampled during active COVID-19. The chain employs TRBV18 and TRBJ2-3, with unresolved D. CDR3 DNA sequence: TGTGCCAGCTCACCACCGTCCTCGGGCACAGATACGCAGTATTTT. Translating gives CASSPPSSGTDTQYF.